The clone carrying this TCR beta chain was counted at least ten times. Its antigen remains unknown. This sample is drawn from a study of regulatory T cells in long-lasting Graves disease. The time point was: newly diagnosed GD, antithyroid drugs for less than 3 months. Scientists built the TCR library using RNA that was extracted from PBMCs. Each of the patients was recruited from an endocrinology department situated in Xi'an, China. Libraries of TCR beta came from iRepertoire HTBI primers plus Arm-PCR of CDR3 regions. TCRdb redid the calling of the multiplex PCR reads with MiXCR, one entry per CDR3 protein. The sample records around 250,000 distinct CDR3 sequences, 15% to 20% being singletons. Study results and limitations: Peripheral blood, not thyroid tissue, was the sole material studied.

The CDR3 loop spans 14 amino acids. Germline loops: CDR1 MNHNS, CDR2 SASEGT. V was shortened by 1 base and J by 0 bases, with 7 bases between the two germline ends. Another study also made use of these data, one on T cells in Graves' hyperthyroidism and ophthalmopathy. As that report states: Absence of ophthalmopathy progression within 18 months defined stable Graves' hyperthyroidism.

The clonotype comes from a woman aged 25 to 39 with Graves disease. V and J are TRBV6-1 and TRBJ2-7; no firm D call. Sequenced material: peripheral blood mononuclear cells (PBMCs), taken at new diagnosis, from a patient treated with antithyroid drugs. The CDR3 nucleotides read TGTGCCAGCAGTGAAGTAGTGGGCTCCTACGAGCAGTACTTC. Its protein is CASSEVVGSYEQYF.